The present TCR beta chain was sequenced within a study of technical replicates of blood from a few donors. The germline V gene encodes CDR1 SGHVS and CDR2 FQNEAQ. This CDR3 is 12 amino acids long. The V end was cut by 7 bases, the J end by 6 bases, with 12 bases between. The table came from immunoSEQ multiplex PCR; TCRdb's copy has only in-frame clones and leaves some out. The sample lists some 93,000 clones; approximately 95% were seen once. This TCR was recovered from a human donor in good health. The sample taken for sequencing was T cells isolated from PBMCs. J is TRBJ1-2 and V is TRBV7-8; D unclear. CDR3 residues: CASTGGMNGYTF. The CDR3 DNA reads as TGTGCCAGCACTGGAGGGATGAATGGCTACACCTTC.